This T cell receptor (beta chain) was identified during a study of prognosis after radiotherapy for stage I lung cancer. Study context: Every patient with non-small cell lung cancer was judged medically inoperable.

Germline CDR1 reads SGHRS; CDR2 reads YFSETQ. The CDR3 runs to 16 residues. This clonotype was observed once. It was by two-round multiplex PCR that TCR beta CDR3 was amplified from genomic DNA. The use of primers specific to each TRBV and TRBJ gene characterized first-round PCR. TCRdb re-derived calls from the multiplex PCR reads in MiXCR, one entry per CDR3 protein. The sample records over 30,000 distinct CDR3 sequences, roughly 24% being singletons. Sequenced here: PBMCs, sampled before or after stereotactic body radiation therapy (not recorded which). The receptor's source is a donor of 50 years or more with non-small cell lung cancer. The rearrangement links TRBV5-1 to TRBJ2-7; 8 bases map to TRBD1. The CDR3 protein is CESSLLPGGSGYEQYF. DNA of the CDR3: TGCGAAAGCAGCTTACTTCCAGGGGGCTCCGGGTACGAGCAGTACTTC. Variable domain in full (rest from reference TRBV5-1 and TRBJ2-7): KAGVTQTPRYLIKTRGQQVTLSCSPISGHRSVSWYQQTPGQGLQFLFEYFSETQRNKGNFPGRFSGRQFSNSRSEMNVSTLELGDSALYLCESSLLPGGSGYEQYFGPGTRLTVT.